This TCR beta chain derives from a study of T cell responses to AZD1222 COVID-19 vaccine. Study-level findings and limits: Baseline testing showed seropositivity in only six AZD1222 recipients. Regions left unmutated in variants are reportedly the target of nearly half of spike-specific TCRs. Rises in breadth and depth of Spike-specific TCRs came after two AZD1222 doses. The study sampled repertoires only after the peak T cell response.

A note on this clone: Its antigen is still unknown.

The CDR3 runs to 10 residues. Germline V gene sequence: CDR1 LNHDA, CDR2 SQIVND (reference sequence). The V and J ends lost 8 bases and 9 bases respectively, with 8 bases between them. TCRdb's copy holds only in-frame clones and misses some; the assay was immunoSEQ multiplex PCR. The sample lists some 150,000 clones, around nine tenths occurring once. Sequenced here: peripheral blood, sampled on day 0 of AZD1222 vaccination. The sequence was collected from an adult in good health. The chain couples TRBV19 to TRBJ1-5; D gene uncertain. The CDR3 bases are TGTGCCAGTGGTAGGTGGCCCCAGCATTTT. This gives the protein CASGRWPQHF.